These T cell receptor beta chains were read from a single sample in a study of shared clonotypes between healthy human individuals. Method: immunoSEQ multiplex PCR; TCRdb's copy keeps in-frame clones and lacks some. Seen here are about 1.5 million clones, roughly 98% observed once, and the top ten hold roughly 0.45%. Sequenced input: naive CD4+ T cells sorted from blood. The source is a man younger than 45 in good health. Both conserved end residues are part of each CDR3. D genes are given only for firm matches. The listing skips clone size in some rows; elsewhere it reads once, few, many or a size class.

V gene,clone size,D gene,J gene,CDR3 length,CDR3 DNA,CDR3 protein
TRBV28,.,.,TRBJ1-2,11,TGTGCCAGCAGTTTCCCGGGTGGCTACACCTTC,CASSFPGGYTF
TRBV30,.,.,TRBJ2-7,12,TGTGCCTGGAGTGTTGGCCCTTACGAGCAGTACTTC,CAWSVGPYEQYF
TRBV5-1,.,TRBD1,TRBJ2-7,14,TGCGCCAGCAGCTTAGAGACAGGGAGTTCGAGGGGGTACTTC,CASSLETGSSRGYF
TRBV19,.,.,TRBJ2-1,15,TGTGCCAGTTTTGACCGAGGGGGTCCCAACAATGAGCAGTTCTTC,CASFDRGGPNNEQFF
TRBV10-1,once,.,TRBJ2-7,12,TGCGCCAGCAGTGAGTCGAGGTACGAGCAGTACTTC,CASSESRYEQYF
TRBV10-3,.,.,TRBJ1-2,13,TGTGCCATCAGTCCCGCTGAGCGGGATACCTACACCTTC,CAISPAERDTYTF
TRBV7-3,.,TRBD2,TRBJ2-1,17,TGTGCCAGCAGCTTAACGAGGACTAGCGGGGGTTACAATGAGCAGTTCTTC,CASSLTRTSGGYNEQFF
TRBV6-1,.,TRBD2,TRBJ2-7,16,TGTGCCAGCAGTGAAGCGTGGAGCGGGAGTAGGTACGAGCAGTACTTC,CASSEAWSGSRYEQYF
TRBV5-1,once,TRBD1,TRBJ2-5,15,TGCGCCAGCAGCTTCGGGACAGCTATACAAGAGACCCAGTACTTC,CASSFGTAIQETQYF
TRBV5-4,.,TRBD1,TRBJ1-2,13,TGTGCCAGCAGGGGACAGGCAAGCTATGGCTACACCTTC,CASRGQASYGYTF
TRBV5-1,.,TRBD2,TRBJ2-1,15,TGCGCCAGCAGCTTCCCTAGCGGGGGGTACAATGAGCAGTTCTTC,CASSFPSGGYNEQFF
TRBV2,.,TRBD2,TRBJ2-5,14,TGTGCCAGCAACGCGGGAGGGCCGGTAGAGACCCAGTACTTC,CASNAGGPVETQYF
TRBV29-1,.,.,TRBJ1-2,13,TGCAGCGTTGGAATCTCCATCGACTATGGCTACACCTTC,CSVGISIDYGYTF
TRBV5-1,.,.,TRBJ2-5,15,TGCGCCAGCAGCCCCATCAGTCCTGAAGGGGAGACCCAGTACTTC,CASSPISPEGETQYF
TRBV18,.,.,TRBJ2-7,15,TGTGCCAGCTCACCTACAGGATCCGAACCTGACGAGCAGTACTTC,CASSPTGSEPDEQYF
TRBV28,.,.,TRBJ1-1,16,TGTGCCAGCAGTTTATTCCCAGGGGCCTGGGACACTGAAGCTTTCTTT,CASSLFPGAWDTEAFF
TRBV2,.,.,TRBJ2-1,12,TGTGCCAGCAGTGATCGGTCGGGTGAGCAGTTCTTC,CASSDRSGEQFF
TRBV5-4,.,TRBD2,TRBJ2-7,11,TGTGCCACAAAGCGGGGATACGAGCAGTACTTC,CATKRGYEQYF
TRBV5-5,.,TRBD2,TRBJ2-1,15,TGTGCCAGCAGCTTGGCTAGCGGGAGAGGGGGTGAGCAGTTCTTC,CASSLASGRGGEQFF
TRBV11-2,.,.,TRBJ1-3,14,TGTGCCAGCAGCTTAAAGGCCACTGGAAACACCATATATTTT,CASSLKATGNTIYF
TRBV28,.,.,TRBJ2-3,12,TGTGCCAGCACTATTTTAGGAGAAACGCAGTATTTT,CASTILGETQYF
TRBV6-5,.,.,TRBJ1-2,12,TGTGCCAGCAGAGACCCAGGGGATGGCTACACCTTC,CASRDPGDGYTF
TRBV19,once,.,TRBJ1-1,13,TGTGCCAGTACTGACATGGGCGACACTGAAGCTTTCTTT,CASTDMGDTEAFF
TRBV7-9,.,.,TRBJ2-3,15,TGTGCCAGCAGCCGAAGCTTGGCTAGCACAGATACGCAGTATTTT,CASSRSLASTDTQYF
TRBV25-1,.,.,TRBJ1-4,14,TGTGCCAGCAGCCCCCCAGGGCAGGATGAAAAACTGTTTTTT,CASSPPGQDEKLFF
TRBV9,once,.,TRBJ2-3,13,TGTGCCAGCAGTCCTACTACGGCAGATACGCAGTATTTT,CASSPTTADTQYF
TRBV18,.,TRBD1,TRBJ1-3,18,TGTGCCAGCTCACCACTTATTAATGGACAGGTCGGCAAGAACACCATATATTTT,CASSPLINGQVGKNTIYF
TRBV7-5,.,.,TRBJ2-6,19,TGTGTCAGAAGCTTAGATCCGACAGGGGTATGCTCTGGGGCCAACGTCCTGACTTTC,CVRSLDPTGVCSGANVLTF
TRBV13,once,.,TRBJ1-1,14,TGTGCCAGCAGCTTAGGTGGGGGAAACACTGAAGCTTTCTTT,CASSLGGGNTEAFF
TRBV19,.,TRBD1,TRBJ1-5,15,TGTGCCAGTAGTCTACGGGGACAGACCTATCAGCCCCAGCATTTT,CASSLRGQTYQPQHF
TRBV19,.,.,TRBJ2-5,16,TGTGCCAGTAGTGGTACGTGGACAGAGTTTCAAGAGACCCAGTACTTC,CASSGTWTEFQETQYF
TRBV2,.,.,TRBJ1-4,12,TGTGCCAGTTTTGCGTCTAGGGAAAAACTGTTTTTT,CASFASREKLFF
TRBV15,.,.,TRBJ1-4,14,TGTGCCACCAGTAACCCGGGCCGCAATGAAAAACTGTTTTTT,CATSNPGRNEKLFF
TRBV19,.,.,TRBJ2-1,16,TGTGCCAGTAGTCCTAAGGAGGCAGATCTCTACAATGAGCAGTTCTTC,CASSPKEADLYNEQFF